The subject of this entry is one TCR beta chain. The data are from a study of regulatory T cells in long-lasting Graves disease. Noted time point: newly diagnosed GD, antithyroid drugs for less than 3 months. The TCR library was prepared using RNA isolated from PBMCs. Researchers made TCR beta libraries by using iRepertoire HTBI primers and running Arm-PCR on CDR3 regions. MiXCR was run by TCRdb on the multiplex PCR reads, yielding one entry per CDR3 protein. Among approximately 350,000 distinct CDR3 sequences listed, approximately 16% were seen once. The CDR3 is 16 residues long. The V gene lost 6 bases and the J gene lost 7 bases, with 19 bases spanning the gap. This sample also belongs to another study, concerning T cells in Graves' hyperthyroidism and ophthalmopathy.

Source: peripheral blood mononuclear cells (PBMCs), taken at new diagnosis, from a patient treated with antithyroid drugs. This TCR was sampled from a man aged 35 to 55 with Graves disease. The J gene is TRBJ1-6, the V gene TRBV12-3 or TRBV12-4; TRBD1 might be the D (5 bases). The CDR3 nucleotides are TGTGCCAGCAGCGTCACAGCAGGGACGGTGAATTCACCCCTCCACTTT. This gives the protein CASSVTAGTVNSPLHF.